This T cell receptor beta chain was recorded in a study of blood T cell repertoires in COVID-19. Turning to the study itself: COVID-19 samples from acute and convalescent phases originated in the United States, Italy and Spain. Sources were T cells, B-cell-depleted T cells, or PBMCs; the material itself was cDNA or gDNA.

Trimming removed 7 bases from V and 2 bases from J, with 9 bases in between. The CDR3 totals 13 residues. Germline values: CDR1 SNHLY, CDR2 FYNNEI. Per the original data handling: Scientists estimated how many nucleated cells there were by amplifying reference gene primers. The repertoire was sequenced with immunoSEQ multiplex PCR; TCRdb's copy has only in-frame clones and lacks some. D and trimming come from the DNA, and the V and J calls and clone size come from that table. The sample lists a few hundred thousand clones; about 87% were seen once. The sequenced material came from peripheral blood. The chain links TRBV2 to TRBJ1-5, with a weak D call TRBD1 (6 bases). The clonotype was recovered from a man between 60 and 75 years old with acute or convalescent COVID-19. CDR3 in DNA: TGTGCCAGCAAACGGACAGGCAATCAGCCCCAGCATTTT. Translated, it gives CASKRTGNQPQHF.